The present entry profiles one T cell receptor beta chain with its context. As yet, its antigen is unknown. Other DNA variants within this sample encode the same CDR3. Tumor samples were obtained before definitive surgery or chemotherapy. These data come from a study of high-grade serous ovarian cancer treatment subgroups. Study summary: Mean per sample: around 13,000 reads, about 7,000 unique TCR beta rearrangements.

The germline V gene has CDR1 SGDLS and CDR2 YYNGEE. The CDR3 consists of 16 residues. With V trimmed by 0 bases and J by 4 bases, 8 bases remained unmatched. Some clones are missing from TCRdb's copy, which holds only in-frame ones; the method was immunoSEQ multiplex PCR. The data contain under 2,000 clones, about 70% of them singletons. Study-wide points: TCR clonal relatedness correlated positively with neoantigen level. Different patients shared almost no repertoire; same-patient tumors shared about 0.095 to 0.79. Repertoire analysis covered CDR3 alone, not CDR1 or CDR2.

The sample consisted of tumor tissue. The J gene is TRBJ1-2, the V gene TRBV9; 8 bases are a match to TRBD1. The source of this sequence is a human donor with high-grade serous ovarian cancer. CDR3 sequence reads: CASSVGEFTGGYGYTF. The CDR3 coding sequence is TGTGCCAGCAGCGTAGGCGAGTTTACAGGGGGCTATGGCTACACCTTC. The variable domain in full, with the rest retrieved from reference TRBV9 and TRBJ1-2, is DSGVTQTPKHLITATGQRVTLRCSPRSGDLSVYWYQQSLDQGLQFLIQYYNGEERAKGNILERFSAQQFPDLHSELNLSSLELGDSALYFCASSVGEFTGGYGYTFGSGTRLTVV.